This TCR beta chain appears in the sequencing data of a study of regulatory T cells in long-lasting Graves disease. Study-wide results and limits: Patients with persistent Graves' had lower TCR diversity than newly diagnosed patients.

Building of the TCR beta libraries involved iRepertoire HTBI primers and Arm-PCR of CDR3 regions. TCRdb fed the multiplex PCR reads into MiXCR, producing one record per CDR3 protein. The sample yields about 530,000 distinct CDR3 sequences, 15% to 20% seen once. Time point defined: newly diagnosed GD, antithyroid drugs for less than 3 months. From PBMCs, RNA was extracted and then used to make the TCR library. Trimming stripped 7 bases from V and 3 bases from J, with 15 bases between. CDR3 length: 14 amino acids. This clonotype showed up many times. The target antigen is unknown. The sample was also reused in another study, on T cells in Graves' hyperthyroidism and ophthalmopathy. From that second work: In the first-round RT-PCR of the TCR CDR3, the HTBI primer set was used.

The TCR comes from a woman aged 35-60 years with Graves disease. This sequence joins TRBV12-3 or TRBV12-4 and TRBJ1-1, with D hard to call. The material was peripheral blood mononuclear cells (PBMCs), obtained at new diagnosis, from a patient treated with antithyroid drugs. DNA for the CDR3: TGTGCCAGCAACTCTGGAGGCAGCCACACTGAAGCTTTCTTT. It encodes CASNSGGSHTEAFF.